A selection of T cell receptor beta chains follows, all from one sample in a study of shared clonotypes between healthy human individuals. Only in-frame clones appear in the TCRdb table, and some are missing; sequencing was by immunoSEQ multiplex PCR. In the table there are approximately 2.5 million clones, around 90% of which are singletons. Specimen: naive CD4+ T cells sorted from blood. Receptors were obtained from a man aged 18 to 30 in good health. CDR3s include the opening cysteine and the closing phenylalanine or tryptophan. D genes are given only for firm matches. Where a row states a size, it is once, few, many or the class of an expanded clone; other rows omit it.

v_gene	abundance	d_gene	j_gene	CDR3nt	CDR3aa
TRBV2	-	-	TRBJ1-2	TGTGCCAGCAGCGGAAGGCGACAGTCAGCCTATGGCTACACCTTC	CASSGRRQSAYGYTF
TRBV5-4	-	-	TRBJ2-3	TGTGCCAGCAGCTTGGGGTTTGGCGGGGCTAGCACAGATACGCAGTATTTT	CASSLGFGGASTDTQYF
TRBV6-6	-	-	TRBJ2-7	TGTGCCAGCAGTAACACAGGGAAAGGGGGCTCCTACGAGCAGTACTTC	CASSNTGKGGSYEQYF
TRBV6-1	-	-	TRBJ1-6	TGTGCCAGCAGTGTAGGGGGTTCACCCCTCCACTTT	CASSVGGSPLHF
TRBV5-1	-	TRBD1	TRBJ2-7	TGCGCCAGCAGCCGGACAGGGGACCACGAGCAGTACTTC	CASSRTGDHEQYF
TRBV7-3	-	TRBD2	TRBJ2-5	TGTGCCAGCAGCCGTAGCGGGGCGGAGACCCAGTACTTC	CASSRSGAETQYF
TRBV7-8	-	TRBD2	TRBJ2-7	TGTGCCAGCAGCTCCCGGACTAGCGGGGGACTATCCTACGAGCAGTACTTC	CASSSRTSGGLSYEQYF
TRBV5-1	-	TRBD1	TRBJ2-2	TGCGCCAGCAGCTTCTGGGACAGGCAGAACGGGGAGCTGTTTTTT	CASSFWDRQNGELFF
TRBV6-1	-	-	TRBJ2-6	TGTGCCAGCAGTGAAGTCGGGGGCTCCATCAGCTCTGGGGCCAACGTCCTGACTTTC	CASSEVGGSISSGANVLTF
TRBV6-1	-	-	TRBJ1-2	TGTGCCAGCAGAGTTACCGGGACCCTTAACTATGGCTACACCTTC	CASRVTGTLNYGYTF
TRBV5-5	-	TRBD2	TRBJ2-5	TGTGCCAGCAGCTTGGTAGCGGGGTCTAAGGTAACCCAGTACTTC	CASSLVAGSKVTQYF
TRBV7-9	-	-	TRBJ1-5	TGTGCCAGCAGCCTGGGGTCTGGGGAGGGGGACTCCCAGCATTTT	CASSLGSGEGDSQHF
TRBV2	-	-	TRBJ1-1	TGTGCCAGCAGGGGTAGCCCTGAAGCTTTCTTT	CASRGSPEAFF
TRBV4-1	-	TRBD1	TRBJ2-1	TGCGCCAGCAGCCTTTTCCCTGGTGGGGGACAGGGCCCAAATGAGCAGTTCTTC	CASSLFPGGGQGPNEQFF
TRBV7-2	-	TRBD2	TRBJ2-7	TGTGCCAGCAGCAGGACTAGCGGGACCTCCTACGAGCAGTACTTC	CASSRTSGTSYEQYF
TRBV30	-	-	TRBJ1-6	TGTGCCTGGAGCCCCAGTGCAGGCTATAATTCACCCCTCCACTTT	CAWSPSAGYNSPLHF
TRBV11-2	-	-	TRBJ1-1	TGTGCCAGCAGCTTAGATCGGACCGCGAACACTGAAGCTTTCTTT	CASSLDRTANTEAFF
TRBV19	-	TRBD1	TRBJ1-3	TGTGCCAGTAGTACGCAGGGGGCAAACGGAAACACCATATATTTT	CASSTQGANGNTIYF
TRBV6-5	-	TRBD2	TRBJ2-7	TGTGCCAGCGGGGACGGGACTAGCGGGGCCTACGAGCAGTACTTC	CASGDGTSGAYEQYF
TRBV19	few	-	TRBJ1-2	TGTGCCAGTACGGTCGTGCACTCTAACTATGGCTACACCTTC	CASTVVHSNYGYTF
TRBV4-3	-	TRBD1	TRBJ1-4	TGCGCCAGCAGCCAAGATTGGACCCAGGGGGCCACGGGCCCAAATGAAAAACTGTTTTTT	CASSQDWTQGATGPNEKLFF
TRBV5-1	-	-	TRBJ2-5	TGCGCCAGCAGCCCATCCCGGCCTGGAGGGATCCAAGAGACCCAGTACTTC	CASSPSRPGGIQETQYF
TRBV6-5	-	-	TRBJ2-5	TGTGCCAGCAGTAGCGGGACAGGTGGCGAGACCCAGTACTTC	CASSSGTGGETQYF
TRBV28	-	TRBD2	TRBJ2-3	TGTGCCAGCAGTTTTATCTCCGGGGGGGCCCTGGGAGATACGCAGTATTTT	CASSFISGGALGDTQYF
TRBV30	-	-	TRBJ1-1	TGTGCCTGGAGTGGCACGGCCAAAGCTTTCTTT	CAWSGTAKAFF
TRBV6-5	-	-	TRBJ1-2	TGTGCCAGCAGCACCAACATGCACTCCTATGGCTACACCTTC	CASSTNMHSYGYTF
TRBV2	-	TRBD2	TRBJ2-6	TGTGCCAGCGGGGCGGGAGGAGGTGGGGCCAACGTCCTGACTTTC	CASGAGGGGANVLTF
TRBV11-2	-	-	TRBJ1-1	TGTGCCAGCAGCTTGGGTTTGGACACTGAAGCTTTCTTT	CASSLGLDTEAFF
TRBV7-2	-	-	TRBJ1-5	TGTGCCAGCAGCTTAGGGGGTTATCAGCCCCAGCATTTT	CASSLGGYQPQHF
TRBV5-5	-	-	TRBJ2-3	TGTGCCAGCAGCTTATCTCTGGGGCCAGATACGCAGTATTTT	CASSLSLGPDTQYF
TRBV5-1	-	-	TRBJ1-4	TGCGCCAGCAGCTCCCGGGAGCGGTCAACTAATGAAAAACTGTTTTTT	CASSSRERSTNEKLFF
TRBV6-6	-	-	TRBJ1-1	TGTGCCAGCAGTTACTCGGGAGGAGTTAAGAACACTGAAGCTTTCTTT	CASSYSGGVKNTEAFF
TRBV7-9	few	-	TRBJ1-2	TGTGCCAGCAGTCAAAGCTATGGCTACACCTTC	CASSQSYGYTF
TRBV5-1	-	TRBD2	TRBJ2-7	TGCGCCAGCAGCCCCCAACTAGCGGGAGGGCCCTACGAGCAGTACTTC	CASSPQLAGGPYEQYF
TRBV6-5	-	-	TRBJ2-7	TGTGCCAGCAGTTACCCCCCCGAGCAGTACTTC	CASSYPPEQYF
TRBV28	once	-	TRBJ1-3	TGTGCCAGCAGTCCCGTGTGGGGGTCTTCTGGAAACACCATATATTTT	CASSPVWGSSGNTIYF
TRBV15	-	TRBD1	TRBJ1-5	TGTGCCACCAGCAGAGCCGGGACAGGGAATCAGCCCCAGCATTTT	CATSRAGTGNQPQHF
TRBV19	-	-	TRBJ2-5	TGTGCCAGTAGTACGCAGGGGTTGCGAGAGACCCAGTACTTC	CASSTQGLRETQYF
TRBV7-8	-	-	TRBJ2-7	TGTGCCAGCAGGACCGGGACCTCCTACGAGCAGTACTTC	CASRTGTSYEQYF
TRBV5-1	-	-	TRBJ2-2	TGCGCCAGCAGCTTGGTGGCGGGCACCGGGGAGCTGTTTTTT	CASSLVAGTGELFF
TRBV2	once	-	TRBJ2-7	TGTGCCACCCACTACTCGACGAACGCAGGGCAGTACTTC	CATHYSTNAGQYF
TRBV30	-	-	TRBJ2-7	TGTGCCTGGAGTAATGCGGGTGACGAGCAGTACTTC	CAWSNAGDEQYF
TRBV2	-	-	TRBJ1-5	TGTGCCAACCTTAGGGTTAAGCAGCCCCAGCATTTT	CANLRVKQPQHF